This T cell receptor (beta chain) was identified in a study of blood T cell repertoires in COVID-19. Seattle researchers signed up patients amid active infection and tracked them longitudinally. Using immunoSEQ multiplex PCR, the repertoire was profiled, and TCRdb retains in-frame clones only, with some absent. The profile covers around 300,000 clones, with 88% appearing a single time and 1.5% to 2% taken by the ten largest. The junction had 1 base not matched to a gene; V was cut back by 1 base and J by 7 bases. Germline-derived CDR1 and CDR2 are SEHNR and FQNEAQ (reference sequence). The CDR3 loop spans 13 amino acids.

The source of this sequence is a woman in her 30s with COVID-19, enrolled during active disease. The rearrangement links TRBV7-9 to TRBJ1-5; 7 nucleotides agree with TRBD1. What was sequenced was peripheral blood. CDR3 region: CASSLVGGQPQHF. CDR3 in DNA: TGTGCCAGCAGCTTAGTAGGGGGCCAGCCCCAGCATTTT.